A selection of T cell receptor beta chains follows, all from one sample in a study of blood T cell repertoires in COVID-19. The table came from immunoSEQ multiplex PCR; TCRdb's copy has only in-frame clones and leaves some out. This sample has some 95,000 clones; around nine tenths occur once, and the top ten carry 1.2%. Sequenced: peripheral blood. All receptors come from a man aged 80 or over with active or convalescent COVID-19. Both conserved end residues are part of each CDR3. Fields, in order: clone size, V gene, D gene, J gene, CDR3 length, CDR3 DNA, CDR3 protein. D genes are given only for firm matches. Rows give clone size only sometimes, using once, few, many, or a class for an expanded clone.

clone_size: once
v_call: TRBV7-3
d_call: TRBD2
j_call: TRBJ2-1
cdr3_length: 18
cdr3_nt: TGTGCCAGCAGCTTAAGTACTAGCGCGCTCCCTCCCTACAATGAGCAGTTCTTC
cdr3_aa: CASSLSTSALPPYNEQFF

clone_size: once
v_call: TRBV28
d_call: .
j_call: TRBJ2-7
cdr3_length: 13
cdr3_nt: TGTGCCACCGGGGACTCAACCACCTACGAGCAGTACTTC
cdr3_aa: CATGDSTTYEQYF

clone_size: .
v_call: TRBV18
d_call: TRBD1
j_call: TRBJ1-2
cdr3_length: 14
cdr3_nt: TGTGCCAGCTCACCCGGGGGACAGGAACCTGGCTACACCTTC
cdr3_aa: CASSPGGQEPGYTF

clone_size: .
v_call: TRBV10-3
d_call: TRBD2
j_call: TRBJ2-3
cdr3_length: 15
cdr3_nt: TGTGCCATCAGTGAGAGGCGGGAGAACACAGATACGCAGTATTTT
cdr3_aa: CAISERRENTDTQYF

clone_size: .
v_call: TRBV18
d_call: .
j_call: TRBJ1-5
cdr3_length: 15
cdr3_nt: TGTGCCAGCTCAGGATCTGACTTAAGCAATCAGCCCCAGCATTTT
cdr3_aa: CASSGSDLSNQPQHF

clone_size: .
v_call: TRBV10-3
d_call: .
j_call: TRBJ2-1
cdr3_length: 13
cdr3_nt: TGTGCCATCAGTGAGTCGGCCATCGATGAGCAGTTCTTC
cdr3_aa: CAISESAIDEQFF

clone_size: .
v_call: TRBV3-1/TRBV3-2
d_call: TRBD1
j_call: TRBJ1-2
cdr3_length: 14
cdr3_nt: TGTGCCAGCAGCCACCAAGGGGGCCGCCATGGCTACACCTTC
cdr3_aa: CASSHQGGRHGYTF

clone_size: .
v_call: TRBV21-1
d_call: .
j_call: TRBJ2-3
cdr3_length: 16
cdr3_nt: TGTGCCAGCAGCAAAAGGTCTAGCGGGAACACAGATACGCAGTATTTT
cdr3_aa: CASSKRSSGNTDTQYF

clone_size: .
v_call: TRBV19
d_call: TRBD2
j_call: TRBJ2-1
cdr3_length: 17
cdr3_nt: TGTGCCAGTAGTGGGGGTGTTAGCGGGAGGAACTACAATGAGCAGTTCTTC
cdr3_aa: CASSGGVSGRNYNEQFF

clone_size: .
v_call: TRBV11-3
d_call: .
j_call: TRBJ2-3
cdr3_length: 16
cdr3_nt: TGTGCCAGCAGCCGAGACGTGGCGGCTAGCACAGATACGCAGTATTTT
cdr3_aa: CASSRDVAASTDTQYF

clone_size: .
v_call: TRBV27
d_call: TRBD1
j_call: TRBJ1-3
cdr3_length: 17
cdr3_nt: TGTGCCAGCAGTTTCTCGACAGGGGGCAACCCTGGAAACACCATATATTTT
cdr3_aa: CASSFSTGGNPGNTIYF

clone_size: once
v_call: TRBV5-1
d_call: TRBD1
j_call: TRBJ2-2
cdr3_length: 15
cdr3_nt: TGCGCCAGCAGCTCAGGACAGGGGAACACCGGGGAGCTGTTTTTT
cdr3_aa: CASSSGQGNTGELFF

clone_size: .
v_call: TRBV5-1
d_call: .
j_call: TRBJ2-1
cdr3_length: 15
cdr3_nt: TGCGCCAGCAGCCCGCCGGACGCCTCCCACGGGGGGCAGTTCTTC
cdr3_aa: CASSPPDASHGGQFF

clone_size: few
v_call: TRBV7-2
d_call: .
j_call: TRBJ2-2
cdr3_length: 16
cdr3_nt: TGTGCCAGCAGCTTAGGCCCCTACAGGAACACCGGGGAGCTGTTTTTT
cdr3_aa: CASSLGPYRNTGELFF

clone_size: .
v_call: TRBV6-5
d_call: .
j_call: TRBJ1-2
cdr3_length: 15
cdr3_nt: TGTGCCAGCAGTTACTCTGGCCGATCTAACTATGGCTACACCTTC
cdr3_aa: CASSYSGRSNYGYTF